The rows below give T cell receptor beta chains drawn from one sample of a study of OX40 agonist ivuxolimab in advanced cancers. Profiling relied on immunoSEQ multiplex PCR, and the TCRdb table lists in-frame clones only, not all of them. The sample records about 75,000 clones, roughly nine tenths being singletons. Sequencing was performed on CD4+ or CD8+ T cells sorted from blood, taken in a trial of the OX40 agonist ivuxolimab. These receptors all stem from an adult with an advanced solid tumor such as melanoma, head and neck, liver or kidney cancer. CDR3s include the opening cysteine and the closing phenylalanine or tryptophan.

v_call: TRBV7-9; j_call: TRBJ2-1; cdr3_length: 17; cdr3_aa: CASSSDFEQGRYNEQFF
v_call: TRBV15; j_call: TRBJ2-7; cdr3_length: 16; cdr3_aa: CATSTVRGGETYEQYF
v_call: TRBV6-5; j_call: TRBJ1-2; cdr3_length: 16; cdr3_aa: CASSYSDRGQAYGYTF
v_call: TRBV6-6; j_call: TRBJ2-7; cdr3_length: 15; cdr3_aa: CASSYSGEVQYEQYF
v_call: TRBV11-3; j_call: TRBJ1-1; cdr3_length: 15; cdr3_aa: CASSPPGGGNTEAFF
v_call: TRBV7-9; j_call: TRBJ1-4; cdr3_length: 14; cdr3_aa: CASSTGQGGEKLFF
v_call: TRBV28; j_call: TRBJ1-2; cdr3_length: 13; cdr3_aa: CASSLGSGGGYTF
v_call: TRBV29-1; j_call: TRBJ1-1; cdr3_length: 14; cdr3_aa: CSVSGLSMNTEAFF
v_call: TRBV4-3; j_call: TRBJ2-2; cdr3_length: 18; cdr3_aa: CASSSRVGGGLITGELFF
v_call: TRBV21-1; j_call: TRBJ2-1; cdr3_length: 18; cdr3_aa: CASSKKYLAGVSYNEQFF
v_call: TRBV29-1; j_call: TRBJ2-7; cdr3_length: 14; cdr3_aa: CSVEVGTRLVGQYF
v_call: TRBV28; j_call: TRBJ1-1; cdr3_length: 15; cdr3_aa: CASQGRLGGGTEAFF
v_call: TRBV28; j_call: TRBJ1-5; cdr3_length: 15; cdr3_aa: CASSPQGGGNQPQHF
v_call: TRBV7-7; j_call: TRBJ2-5; cdr3_length: 16; cdr3_aa: CASSLGLAGDSETQYF
v_call: TRBV18; j_call: TRBJ2-3; cdr3_length: 15; cdr3_aa: CASSPPASPTDTQYF
v_call: TRBV18; j_call: TRBJ2-3; cdr3_length: 13; cdr3_aa: CASSPSGADTQYF
v_call: TRBV7-2; j_call: TRBJ1-2; cdr3_length: 13; cdr3_aa: CASSLEERVGYTF
v_call: TRBV2; j_call: TRBJ1-4; cdr3_length: 14; cdr3_aa: CASSRGPRGEKLFF
v_call: TRBV7-2; j_call: TRBJ2-7; cdr3_length: 15; cdr3_aa: CASSSMGQVSYEQYF
v_call: TRBV7-2; j_call: TRBJ2-3; cdr3_length: 13; cdr3_aa: CASSFANTDTQYF
v_call: TRBV7-2; j_call: TRBJ2-7; cdr3_length: 16; cdr3_aa: CASSPLSALPTVEQYF
v_call: TRBV6-1; j_call: TRBJ2-7; cdr3_length: 15; cdr3_aa: CASSEARARAAEQYF
v_call: TRBV9; j_call: TRBJ2-7; cdr3_length: 16; cdr3_aa: CASSVGGGGATYEQYF
v_call: TRBV18; j_call: TRBJ2-5; cdr3_length: 16; cdr3_aa: CASSKSQGTGGETQYF
v_call: TRBV2; j_call: TRBJ2-3; cdr3_length: 16; cdr3_aa: CASSPGLAGLRYTQYF
v_call: TRBV18; j_call: TRBJ1-1; cdr3_length: 17; cdr3_aa: CASSPPGQGGMNTEAFF
v_call: TRBV2; j_call: TRBJ1-1; cdr3_length: 14; cdr3_aa: CASRDRTGASEAFF
v_call: TRBV7-8; j_call: TRBJ2-7; cdr3_length: 14; cdr3_aa: CASSLEQGFYEQYF
v_call: TRBV19; j_call: TRBJ1-1; cdr3_length: 15; cdr3_aa: CASSMGTGMNTEAFF
v_call: TRBV28; j_call: TRBJ1-1; cdr3_length: 15; cdr3_aa: CASSTTGGAGTEAFF
v_call: TRBV6-1; j_call: TRBJ1-4; cdr3_length: 15; cdr3_aa: CASTLTGGAGEKLFF
v_call: TRBV5-8; j_call: TRBJ1-5; cdr3_length: 15; cdr3_aa: CASSLEGDRNQPQHF
v_call: TRBV7-8; j_call: TRBJ2-1; cdr3_length: 16; cdr3_aa: CASSLAGGTTHNEQFF
v_call: TRBV6-5; j_call: TRBJ2-3; cdr3_length: 12; cdr3_aa: CASRASTDTQYF
v_call: TRBV30; j_call: TRBJ2-1; cdr3_length: 12; cdr3_aa: CAWSVLSNEQFF
v_call: TRBV7-9; j_call: TRBJ2-5; cdr3_length: 15; cdr3_aa: CASSPNRGIQETQYF
v_call: TRBV28; j_call: TRBJ1-2; cdr3_length: 14; cdr3_aa: CASSLGTVLYGYTF
v_call: TRBV7-2; j_call: TRBJ1-3; cdr3_length: 15; cdr3_aa: CASSLSQVSGNTIYF
v_call: TRBV27; j_call: TRBJ1-4; cdr3_length: 15; cdr3_aa: CASSVRTAFNEKLFF
v_call: TRBV5-1; j_call: TRBJ2-7; cdr3_length: 14; cdr3_aa: CASSVPGQGAGQYF
v_call: TRBV9; j_call: TRBJ1-4; cdr3_length: 14; cdr3_aa: CASSLEGAGEKLFF
v_call: TRBV28; j_call: TRBJ1-1; cdr3_length: 20; cdr3_aa: CASSLRAGSKRGQGGTEAFF
v_call: TRBV20-1; j_call: TRBJ2-5; cdr3_length: 10; cdr3_aa: CSARQETQYF
v_call: TRBV7-2; j_call: TRBJ2-2; cdr3_length: 16; cdr3_aa: CASSPPRRGRTGELFF
v_call: TRBV2; j_call: TRBJ1-5; cdr3_length: 15; cdr3_aa: CASNLDRAGNQPQHF
v_call: TRBV5-6; j_call: TRBJ1-6; cdr3_length: 14; cdr3_aa: CASSSGQGTSPLHF
v_call: TRBV28; j_call: TRBJ1-2; cdr3_length: 15; cdr3_aa: CASSLAGTGVGGYTF
v_call: TRBV14; j_call: TRBJ2-7; cdr3_length: 14; cdr3_aa: CASSLQVRPYEQYF
v_call: TRBV2; j_call: TRBJ1-3; cdr3_length: 13; cdr3_aa: CASSEFGGNTIYF
v_call: TRBV29-1; j_call: TRBJ2-5; cdr3_length: 12; cdr3_aa: CSVARGDETQYF
v_call: TRBV7-9; j_call: TRBJ1-5; cdr3_length: 13; cdr3_aa: CASSLSGNQPQHF
v_call: TRBV7-9; j_call: TRBJ1-6; cdr3_length: 16; cdr3_aa: CASSLEGGAYNSPLHF
v_call: TRBV19; j_call: TRBJ2-1; cdr3_length: 13; cdr3_aa: CASSFQSHNEQFF
v_call: TRBV5-6; j_call: TRBJ1-6; cdr3_length: 14; cdr3_aa: CASSPRQVNSPLHF
v_call: TRBV6-6; j_call: TRBJ1-1; cdr3_length: 11; cdr3_aa: CASSRNTEAFF